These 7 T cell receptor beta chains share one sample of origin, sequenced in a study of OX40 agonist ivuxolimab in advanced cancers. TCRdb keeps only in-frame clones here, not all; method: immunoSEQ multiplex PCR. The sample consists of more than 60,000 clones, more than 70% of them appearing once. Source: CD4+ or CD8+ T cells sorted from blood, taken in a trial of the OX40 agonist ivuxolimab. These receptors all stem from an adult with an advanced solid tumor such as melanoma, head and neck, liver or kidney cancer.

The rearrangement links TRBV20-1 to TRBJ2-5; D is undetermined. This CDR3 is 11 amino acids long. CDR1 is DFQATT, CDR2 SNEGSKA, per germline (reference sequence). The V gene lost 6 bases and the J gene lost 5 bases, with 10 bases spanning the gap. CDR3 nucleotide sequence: TGCAGTGCCCATGGTCGGGAGACCCAGTACTTC. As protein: CSAHGRETQYF.

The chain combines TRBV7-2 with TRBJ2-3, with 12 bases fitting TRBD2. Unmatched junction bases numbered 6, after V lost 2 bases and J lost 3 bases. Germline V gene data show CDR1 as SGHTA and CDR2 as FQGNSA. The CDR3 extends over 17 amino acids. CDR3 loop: CASSLLRTSGTTDTQYF. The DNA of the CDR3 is TGTGCCAGCAGCTTACTTAGGACTAGCGGGACTACAGATACGCAGTATTTT.

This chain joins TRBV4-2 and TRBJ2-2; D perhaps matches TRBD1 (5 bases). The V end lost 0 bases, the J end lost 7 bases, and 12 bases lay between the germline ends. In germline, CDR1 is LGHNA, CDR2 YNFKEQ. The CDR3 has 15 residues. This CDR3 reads CASSQDWLGVGELFF. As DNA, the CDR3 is TGTGCCAGCAGCCAAGATTGGCTAGGGGTCGGGGAGCTGTTTTTT.

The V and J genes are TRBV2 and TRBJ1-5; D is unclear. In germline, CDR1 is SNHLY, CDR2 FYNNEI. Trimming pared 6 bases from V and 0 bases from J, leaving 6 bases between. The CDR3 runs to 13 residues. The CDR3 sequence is CASSVSSNQPQHF. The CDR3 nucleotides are TGTGCCAGCAGCGTCAGTAGCAATCAGCCCCAGCATTTT.

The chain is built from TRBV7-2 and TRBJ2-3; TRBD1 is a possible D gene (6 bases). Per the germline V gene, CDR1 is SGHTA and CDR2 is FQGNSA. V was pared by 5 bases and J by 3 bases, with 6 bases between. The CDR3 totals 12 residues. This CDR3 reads CASSQGTDTQYF. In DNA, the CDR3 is TGTGCCAGCAGCCAGGGGACAGATACGCAGTATTTT.

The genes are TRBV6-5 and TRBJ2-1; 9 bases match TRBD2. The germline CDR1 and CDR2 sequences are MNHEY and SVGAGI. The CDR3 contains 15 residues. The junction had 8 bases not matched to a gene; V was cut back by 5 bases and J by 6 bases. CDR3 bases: TGTGCCAGCAGTAATAGCGGGGGCTCGGGCAATGAGCAGTTCTTC. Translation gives CASSNSGGSGNEQFF.

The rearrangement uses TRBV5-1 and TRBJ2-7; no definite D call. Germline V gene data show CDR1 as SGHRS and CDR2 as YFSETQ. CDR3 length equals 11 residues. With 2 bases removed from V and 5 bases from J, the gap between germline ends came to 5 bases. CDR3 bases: TGCGCCAGCAGCTTTCAGAACGAGCAGTACTTC. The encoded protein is CASSFQNEQYF.